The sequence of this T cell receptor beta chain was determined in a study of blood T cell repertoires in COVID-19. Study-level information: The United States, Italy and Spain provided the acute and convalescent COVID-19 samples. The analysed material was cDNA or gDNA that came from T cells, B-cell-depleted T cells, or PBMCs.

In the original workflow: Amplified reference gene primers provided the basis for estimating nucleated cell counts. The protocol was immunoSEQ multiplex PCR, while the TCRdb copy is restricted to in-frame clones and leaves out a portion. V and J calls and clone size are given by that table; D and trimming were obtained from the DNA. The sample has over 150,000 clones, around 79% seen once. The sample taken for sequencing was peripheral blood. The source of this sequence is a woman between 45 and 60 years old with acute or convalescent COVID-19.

CDR3 residues: CASRTGNTGELFF. CDR3 coding DNA: TGTGCCAGTCGGACAGGGAACACCGGGGAGCTGTTTTTT. V is TRBV12-5 and J is TRBJ2-2; 7 bases align to TRBD1. The CDR3 is 13 residues long. Germline CDR1 LGHNT, CDR2 FRNRAP.